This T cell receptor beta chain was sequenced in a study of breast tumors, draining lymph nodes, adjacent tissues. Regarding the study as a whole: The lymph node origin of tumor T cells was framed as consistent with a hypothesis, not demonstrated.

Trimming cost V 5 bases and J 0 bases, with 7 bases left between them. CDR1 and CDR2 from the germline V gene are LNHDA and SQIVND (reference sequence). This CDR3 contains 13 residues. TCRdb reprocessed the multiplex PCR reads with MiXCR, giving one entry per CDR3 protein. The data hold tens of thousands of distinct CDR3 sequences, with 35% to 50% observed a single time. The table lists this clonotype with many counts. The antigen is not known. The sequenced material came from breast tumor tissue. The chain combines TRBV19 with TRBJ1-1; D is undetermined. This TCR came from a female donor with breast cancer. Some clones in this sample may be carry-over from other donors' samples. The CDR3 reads CASSSSMNTEAFF. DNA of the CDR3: TGTGCCAGTAGTTCGTCAATGAACACTGAAGCTTTCTTT. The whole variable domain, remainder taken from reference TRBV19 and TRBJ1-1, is DGGITQSPKYLFRKEGQNVTLSCEQNLNHDAMYWYRQDPGQGLRLIYYSQIVNDFQKGDIAEGYSVSREKKESFPLTVTSAQKNPTAFYLCASSSSMNTEAFFGQGTRLTVV.